This TCR beta chain was sequenced for a study of cytomegalovirus exposure and HLA in healthy donors. Study results and limitations: HLA alleles were associated with 15,000 to 20,000 TCR beta sequences in a later analysis at 0.05 false discovery rate. In a later analysis, most CMV-associated TCR beta chains appeared HLA-restricted.

As to this clone: Its cognate antigen is unknown.

Primers included in the PCR were 60 Vbeta and 13 Jbeta primers. In the authors' methods: Unique TCR beta chains numbered about 80 million in a later analysis, with about 9.9 million shared. Assay used: immunoSEQ multiplex PCR; TCRdb lists only in-frame clones, some missing. The D gene and trimming were derived from the DNA, and the V and J assignments and clone size from that table. Counted here are roughly 150,000 clones, approximately 79% occurring once; the ten biggest clones make up under 8%. The CDR3 loop spans 14 amino acids. Trimming removed 2 bases from V and 7 bases from J; junction bases left unmatched: 7. CDR1 and CDR2 from the germline V gene are MNHEY and SMNVEV (reference sequence).

This chain joins TRBV27 and TRBJ2-7; 8 bases are shared with TRBD1. This clonotype was sampled from a woman aged 45-65 years in good health and CMV-seropositive. Sample: PBMCs. CDR3 nucleotides: TGTGCCAGCAGTTTACGGCAGGGGGCGCGGGAGCAGTACTTC. It codes for CASSLRQGAREQYF.